This TCR beta chain was retrieved from a study of blood T cell repertoires in COVID-19. Method: immunoSEQ multiplex PCR; TCRdb's copy keeps in-frame clones and lacks some. This sample yields around 84,000 clones, of which roughly 80% are seen a single time; around 12% belongs to the top ten. Deletions cut 0 bases from V and 7 bases from J, with 9 bases between. This CDR3 contains 13 residues. Germline V gene lookup returns CDR1 ENHRY and CDR2 SYGVKD. Sequenced sample: peripheral blood. The chain carries TRBV10-3 and TRBJ1-2; D call uncertain. This TCR came from a woman between 40 and 50 years old with active or convalescent COVID-19. CDR3 residues: CAISESGEFGYTF. CDR3 coding DNA: TGTGCCATCAGTGAGTCCGGGGAGTTTGGCTACACCTTC.